A single sample gave rise to the 13 T cell receptor beta chains below, sequenced in a study of CD8+ T cells in alopecia areata. Cutaneous lymph node cells were pooled, and they were sorted using CD4, CD8alpha, NKG2D, NKG2ACE and other markers. After isolation, RNA underwent reverse transcription to generate cDNA as the sequencing template. Produced via immunoSEQ multiplex PCR; TCRdb's table is partial and in-frame only. This sample comprises around 300,000 clones, none seen once only. The sequencing sample was made of CD4+ T cells sorted from a lymph node. Receptors originate from a C3H/HeJ mouse with alopecia areata. Mouse strain MHC haplotype: H2-k.

On this clone itself: Germline and genes: mouse. Sequencing ends 4 residues short of the CDR3 end; the germline J gene provides the rest. The rearrangement uses TRBV12-1 and TRBJ1-2, with TRBD1 as a possible D gene (6 bases). Trimming stripped 0 bases from V and 4 bases from J, with 11 bases between. Germline-derived CDR1 and CDR2 are SGHSN and HYEKVE. CDR3 length: 14 amino acids. The CDR3 spells CASSLQGLGSDYTF. CDR3 DNA, as far as it was read: TGTGCCAGCTCTCTCCAGGGGCTGGGCTCC.

This clone was counted many times. Gene labels here are mouse ones. The read finishes 4 residues shy of the CDR3 end, and the germline J gene is used to complete it. V and J are TRBV19 and TRBJ2-5; TRBD2 matches 8 bases. The germline gives CDR1 FNHDT, CDR2 SITEND (reference sequence). The CDR3 consists of 13 residues. CDR3 DNA (partial): TGTGCCAGCTCCGGGGGGGCAGGAGAC. Residues: CASSGGAGD. The entire CDR3 is CASSGGAGDTQYF.

As to this clone: Gene names and germline match the mouse. Read data end 4 residues before the CDR3 end; the end is taken from the germline J gene. Other nucleotide sequences in the sample specify the same CDR3. This chain connects TRBV31 to TRBJ2-3; TRBD2 matches at 11 bases. V shed 3 bases and J 0 bases; nucleotides not matched to a gene: 2. The CDR3 has 15 amino acids. Germline lookup yields CDR1 GKSSPN and CDR2 SITVG. CDR3 sequence: CAWSGTGGSAETLYF. The CDR3 DNA, read in part, is TGTGCCTGGAGCGGGACTGGGGGAAGTGCAGAA.

Remarks on this clone: The gene names here belong to mouse. The read comes to an end 4 residues before the CDR3 does, leaving the germline J gene to fill in the end. Other nucleotide sequences from this sample produce the same CDR3. The chain carries TRBV14 and TRBJ2-5; 8 bases fit TRBD2. The germline CDR1 and CDR2 sequences are SGHDT and FRDEAV. The CDR3 extends over 15 amino acids. The trim removed 2 bases at V and 2 bases at J, leaving 4 bases unmatched. The CDR3 reads CASSLGLGGQDTQYF. The part of the CDR3 DNA that was read is TGTGCCAGCAGTTTAGGGCTGGGGGGCCAAGAC.

Note on this clone: The genes and germline here are from mouse. The read gets to within 4 residues of the CDR3 end, and the germline J gene fills in the rest. This same CDR3 is encoded by further DNA sequences in the sample. The chain is built from TRBV1 and TRBJ2-3; a weak D match, TRBD1 (6 bases). This CDR3 has 15 residues. V lost 3 bases, J lost 1 base, and 11 bases lay in between. Germline loops: CDR1 NSQYPW, CDR2 LRSPGD (reference sequence). CDR3 loop: CTCSAPTGGAETLYF. The covered CDR3 bases are TGCACCTGCAGTGCCCCGACAGGCGGTGCAGAA.

This clone was counted between two and nine times. Genes and germline are mouse. Read sequence stops 4 residues before the CDR3 end, and the germline J gene provides the missing end. The V call is TRBV1, the J call TRBJ2-5; D is unresolved. Trimming pared 1 base from V and 2 bases from J, leaving 7 bases between. The CDR3 has 14 residues. Germline V gene data show CDR1 as NSQYPW and CDR2 as LRSPGD (reference sequence). The sequenced CDR3 bases are TGCACCTGCAGTGCAGTCTTGGGCCAAGAC. Protein product: CTCSAVLGQD. In full, the CDR3 reads CTCSAVLGQDTQYF.

A note on this clone: Each gene name is a mouse one. The read comes to an end 4 residues before the CDR3 does, leaving the germline J gene to fill in the end. This chain links TRBV5 with TRBJ2-2; TRBD1 is a possible D gene (6 bases). V shed 2 bases and J shed 1 base, with 11 bases lying between them. Germline-derived CDR1 and CDR2 are LGHNA and YNLKQL (reference sequence). This CDR3 contains 16 residues. The DNA read from the CDR3 is TGTGCCAGCAGCCAACCCCCGACAGGAAACACCGGG. Protein: CASSQPPTGNTG. The full CDR3 protein is CASSQPPTGNTGQLYF.

This clone showed up just a few times. The genes are named according to mouse. Read sequence stops 4 residues before the CDR3 end, and the germline J gene provides the missing end. The genes are TRBV13-2 and TRBJ2-1, with unresolved D. CDR3 length: 12 residues. The germline V gene has CDR1 NNHNN and CDR2 SYGAGS (reference sequence). Trimming took off 5 bases at V and 5 bases at J, with 8 bases between the two ends. CDR3: CASGAWNAEQFF. The sequenced CDR3 bases are TGTGCCAGCGGGGCCTGGAATGCT.

This clone appeared a few times. Here the gene names and germline are mouse. The CDR3 goes on 4 residues after the read ends, and that part is filled in from the germline J gene. V and J are TRBV19 and TRBJ2-7; 10 bases fit TRBD1. This CDR3 is 15 amino acids long. The germline gives CDR1 FNHDT, CDR2 SITEND (reference sequence). Here the CDR3 reads CASSIRGDRGDEQYF. The sequenced CDR3 bases are TGTGCCAGCAGTATCAGGGGGGACAGGGGAGAT.

A word on this clone: Germline and genes here are mouse. The CDR3 end lies 4 residues beyond the end of the read and is filled in from the germline J gene. The J gene is TRBJ2-7, the V gene TRBV13-1, with 10 bases lining up with TRBD2. CDR3 size: 14 residues. Germline assignment: CDR1 NSHNY and CDR2 SYGAGN. The CDR3 loop is CASSDELGGDEQYF. Partial CDR3 DNA: TGTGCCAGCAGTGATGAACTGGGGGGGGAT.

This clone came up a few times. Gene and germline names: mouse. The CDR3 end lies 4 residues beyond the end of the read and is filled in from the germline J gene. This chain connects TRBV13-2 to TRBJ1-2, with D unclear. This CDR3 contains 13 residues. Looked up from germline, CDR1 is NNHNN and CDR2 is SYGAGS (reference sequence). Trimming stripped 1 base from V and 2 bases from J, with 6 bases between. The CDR3 DNA, read in part, is TGTGCCAGCGGTGATTGGACTAACTCC. Its translation is CASGDWTNS. The full CDR3 protein is CASGDWTNSDYTF.

Details on this clone: Gene names are mouse gene names. The read is 4 residues too short to cover the CDR3 end, so that end is filled in from the germline J gene. The gene calls are TRBV5 and TRBJ2-5; D call uncertain. The CDR3 is made up of 14 amino acids. Germline CDR1 reads LGHNA; CDR2 reads YNLKQL (reference sequence). CDR3 amino acids: CASSQVPQEDTQYF. The CDR3 DNA, read in part, is TGTGCCAGCAGCCAAGTCCCTCAGGAAGAC.

Only a few counts were recorded for this clone. Gene names and germline refer to mouse. The read is 4 residues too short to cover the CDR3 end, so that end is filled in from the germline J gene. The chain couples TRBV29 to TRBJ2-3; 10 bases map to TRBD1. This CDR3 region has 15 residues. V was clipped by 5 bases and J by 2 bases; unmatched bases: 4. Germline V CDR1 and CDR2: MSHET, SYDVDS. Partial CDR3 DNA: TGTGCTAGCAGTACCGGGACAGGGGATGCAGAA. It encodes CASSTGTGDAE. The complete CDR3 protein is CASSTGTGDAETLYF.